The present T cell receptor beta chain was sequenced within a study of post-analysis software for immune sequencing data. In the study overall: The disease courses covered relapsing-remitting, secondary progressive and progressive-relapsing multiple sclerosis. Study-level points and caveats: Under F measure analysis, samples from one preparation batch co-clustered strongly. Controls had significantly higher normalized Chao1 diversity than multiple sclerosis patients. About five TRBV segments occurring more often in patients than controls included TRBV5-6, TRBV5-1 and TRBV20-1.

Comment on this clonotype: Its specificity is not known.

V lost 2 bases, J lost 6 bases, and 12 bases lay in between. The CDR3 is 14 amino acids. Germline CDR1 SGHTA, CDR2 FQGNSA. Unique molecular identifiers were carried by the TCR beta cDNA libraries. A single record per CDR3 protein comes from TCRdb applying MiXCR to the PCR reads. Of approximately 660,000 distinct CDR3 sequences listed, around 64% are singletons. The chain links TRBV7-2 to TRBJ2-3; D is perhaps TRBD2 (6 bases). The sequence was collected from a girl aged 2-10 years with multiple sclerosis. Input material: blood. Here the CDR3 reads CASSLQEGEDTQYF. The CDR3 coding sequence is TGTGCCAGCAGCTTACAGGAGGGTGAGGATACGCAGTATTTT.